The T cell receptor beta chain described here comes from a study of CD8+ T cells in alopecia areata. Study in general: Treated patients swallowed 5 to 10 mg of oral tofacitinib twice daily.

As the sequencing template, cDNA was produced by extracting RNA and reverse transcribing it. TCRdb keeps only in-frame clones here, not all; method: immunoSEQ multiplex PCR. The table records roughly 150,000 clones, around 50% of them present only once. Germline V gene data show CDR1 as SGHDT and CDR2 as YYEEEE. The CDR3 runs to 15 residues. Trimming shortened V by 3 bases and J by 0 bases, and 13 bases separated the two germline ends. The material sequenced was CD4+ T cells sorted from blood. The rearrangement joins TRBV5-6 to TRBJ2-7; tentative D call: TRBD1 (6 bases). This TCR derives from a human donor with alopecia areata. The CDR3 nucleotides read TGTGCCAGCAGCTCCACCGGACAGACCTCCTACGAGCAGTACTTC. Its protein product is CASSSTGQTSYEQYF.